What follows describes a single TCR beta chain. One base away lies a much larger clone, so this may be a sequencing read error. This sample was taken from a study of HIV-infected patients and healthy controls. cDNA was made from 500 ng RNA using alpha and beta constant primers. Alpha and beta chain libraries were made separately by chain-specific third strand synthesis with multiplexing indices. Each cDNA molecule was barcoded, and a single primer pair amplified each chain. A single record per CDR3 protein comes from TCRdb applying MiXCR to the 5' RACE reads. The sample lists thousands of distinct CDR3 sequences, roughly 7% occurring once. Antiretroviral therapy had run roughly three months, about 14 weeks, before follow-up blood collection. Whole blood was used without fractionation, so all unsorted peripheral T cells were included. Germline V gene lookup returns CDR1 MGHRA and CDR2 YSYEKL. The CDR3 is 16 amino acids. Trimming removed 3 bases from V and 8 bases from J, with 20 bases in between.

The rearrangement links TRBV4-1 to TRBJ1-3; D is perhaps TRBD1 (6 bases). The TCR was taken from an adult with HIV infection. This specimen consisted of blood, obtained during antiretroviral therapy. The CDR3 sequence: CASSQSAGTPGDTIYF. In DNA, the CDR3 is TGCGCCAGCAGCCAGTCTGCCGGGACACCAGGAGACACCATATATTTT.